This entry lists 9 T cell receptor beta chains sequenced from one sample in a study of cytomegalovirus exposure and HLA in healthy donors. Assay used: immunoSEQ multiplex PCR; TCRdb lists only in-frame clones, some missing. The table shows 86,000 or so clones, with roughly 95% occurring only once. Sequencing used PBMCs. The receptors shown here come from a man younger than 35 in good health and CMV-seropositive.

The chain is built from TRBV11-2 and TRBJ1-1; tentatively, D is TRBD1 (5 bases). Germline values: CDR1 SGHAT, CDR2 FQNNGV. Trimming stripped 4 bases from V and 2 bases from J, with 11 bases between. This CDR3 comprises 14 residues. CDR3 DNA sequence: TGTGCCAGCAGCTCCCGGACACCTAACACTGAAGCTTTCTTT. Translated, it gives CASSSRTPNTEAFF.

The chain combines TRBV7-8 with TRBJ2-7, with TRBD2 matching 11 bases. The V segment lost 3 bases and the J segment 4 bases; nucleotides outside the gene matches: 5. The CDR3 totals 15 residues. Germline loops: CDR1 SGHVS, CDR2 FQNEAQ. The CDR3 bases are TGTGCCAGCAGCTTGACTAGCGGGACAATTTACGAGCAGTACTTC. Residues: CASSLTSGTIYEQYF.

The V and J genes are TRBV28 and TRBJ1-5, with D hard to call. This CDR3 comprises 11 residues. The ends were cut back, 8 bases at V and 0 bases at J, with 2 bases in the middle. The germline V gene has CDR1 MDHEN and CDR2 SYDVKM. CDR3 nucleotides: TGTGCCAGCCATAGCAATCAGCCCCAGCATTTT. This gives the protein CASHSNQPQHF. The complete variable domain, with remaining parts taken from reference TRBV28 and TRBJ1-5, reads DVKVTQSSRYLVKRTGEKVFLECVQDMDHENMFWYRQDPGLGLRLIYFSYDVKMKEKGDIPEGYSVSREKKERFSLILESASTNQTSMYLCASHSNQPQHFGDGTRLSIL.

The V gene is TRBV9, the J gene TRBJ2-2, with D possibly matching TRBD1 (6 bases). The germline CDR1 and CDR2 sequences are SGDLS and YYNGEE. The V gene lost 5 bases and the J gene lost 5 bases, with 10 bases spanning the gap. The CDR3 spans 13 residues. DNA for the CDR3: TGTGCCAGCAGGGAAGGGGGAACCGGGGAGCTGTTTTTT. Translating gives CASREGGTGELFF.

The chain employs TRBV30 and TRBJ1-5; a weak D match, TRBD1 (6 bases). Germline lookup yields CDR1 GTSNPN and CDR2 SVGIG (reference sequence). V lost 0 bases and J 5 bases, leaving 17 bases between the germline ends. The CDR3 is 16 residues long. This CDR3 reads CAWSVRGGKGDQPQHF. CDR3 nucleotide sequence: TGTGCCTGGAGTGTCAGGGGTGGGAAAGGGGATCAGCCCCAGCATTTT.

The chain couples TRBV4-2 to TRBJ2-3; perhaps TRBD2 as D (5 bases). CDR3 size: 14 residues. V was shortened by 1 base and J by 0 bases, with 5 bases between the two germline ends. The germline CDR1 and CDR2 sequences are LGHNA and YNFKEQ. As DNA, the CDR3 is TGTGCCAGCAGCCAAGGCGGGAGCACAGATACGCAGTATTTT. Translated, it gives CASSQGGSTDTQYF.

V and J are TRBV30 and TRBJ1-5; no definite D call. CDR1 is GTSNPN and CDR2 is SVGIG in the germline V gene (reference sequence). The CDR3 is 14 residues long. V dropped 0 bases and J dropped 7 bases, with 13 bases sitting between them. The CDR3 spells CAWSVLQQTQPQHF. For the CDR3, the DNA is TGTGCCTGGAGTGTCCTACAGCAAACCCAGCCCCAGCATTTT.

J is TRBJ2-1 and V is TRBV4-1, with TRBD1 matching over 9 bases. Per the germline V gene, CDR1 is MGHRA and CDR2 is YSYEKL. V shed 6 bases, J shed 6 bases, and the junction held 9 bases outside the gene matches. The CDR3 loop spans 15 amino acids. The CDR3 bases are TGCGCCAGCAGTAAGGGGACAGGGTCGGGCAATGAGCAGTTCTTC. This translates into CASSKGTGSGNEQFF.

As to this clone: One junction end disagrees with the germline gene, perhaps due to a read error. V and J are TRBV14 and TRBJ2-1; 8 nucleotides align to TRBD1. From germline, CDR1 is SGHDN and CDR2 FVKESK. The CDR3 covers 13 residues. CDR3 region: CASSQARRDRTIF. Here the CDR3 DNA reads TGTGCCAGCAGCCAAGCGAGGCGGGACAGGACAATCTTC.